The rows below give T cell receptor beta chains drawn from one sample of a study of HIV-infected children after antiretroviral therapy interruption. TCRdb re-called the 3' RACE reads through MiXCR, storing one row per CDR3 protein. This table holds fewer than 100,000 distinct CDR3 sequences, roughly 6.7% found once. Material: CD45RA+ CD4+ T cells from PBMCs, pooled from several time points, obtained from a donor given antiretroviral therapy, either interrupted or continuous. The receptor source for this set is a pool of human donors with HIV. Both conserved end residues are part of each CDR3. A D gene is named only where the DNA matches it firmly. The listing skips clone size in some rows; elsewhere it reads once, few, many or a size class.

abundance | d_gene | j_gene | v_gene | CDR3aa | CDR3nt
few | TRBD1 | TRBJ2-5 | TRBV6-6 | CASSYSGTGRETQYF | TGTGCCAGCAGTTACTCTGGGACAGGGCGCGAGACCCAGTACTTC
NA | TRBD1 | TRBJ1-2 | TRBV12-3/TRBV12-4 | CASSFFGTAYGYTF | TGTGCCAGCAGTTTTTTCGGGACAGCATATGGCTACACCTTC
many | NA | TRBJ2-5 | TRBV20-1 | CSANLRGTGFAGSQETQYF | TGCAGTGCCAACCTTAGGGGGACGGGGTTTGCGGGCTCGCAAGAGACCCAGTACTTC
many | TRBD1 | TRBJ1-2 | TRBV4-1 | CASSQGTGAYGYTF | TGCGCCAGCAGCCAAGGGACAGGGGCATATGGCTACACCTTC
NA | NA | TRBJ1-5 | TRBV2 | CASSALPGGAWPQHF | TGTGCCAGCAGTGCCCTTCCCGGAGGGGCATGGCCCCAGCATTTT
many | NA | TRBJ1-1 | TRBV11-3 | CASSHSNTEAFF | TGTGCCAGCAGCCACTCTAACACTGAAGCTTTCTTT
many | TRBD2 | TRBJ2-7 | TRBV30 | CAWSRGGLSYEQYF | TGTGCCTGGAGTCGGGGGGGGCTCTCCTATGAACAGTACTTC
many | NA | TRBJ2-7 | TRBV24-1 | CATSDVYEQYF | TGTGCCACCAGTGATGTATACGAGCAGTACTTC
many | TRBD1 | TRBJ2-1 | TRBV24-1 | CATSDWGTGGNEQFF | TGTGCCACCAGTGATTGGGGGACAGGGGGGAACGAGCAGTTCTTC
NA | NA | TRBJ2-2 | TRBV20-1 | CSARRSGELFF | TGCAGTGCTAGGCGGTCCGGTGAGCTGTTTTTT
many | TRBD2 | TRBJ2-3 | TRBV5-1 | CASSRLAGVPTDTQYF | TGCGCCAGCAGCCGTCTAGCGGGGGTCCCCACAGATACGCAGTATTTT
few | TRBD1 | TRBJ2-7 | TRBV29-1 | CSALHRGQYEQYF | TGCAGCGCACTTCACAGGGGGCAGTACGAGCAGTACTTC
many | NA | TRBJ1-2 | TRBV4-1 | CASSRAGANYGYTF | TGCGCCAGCAGCCGCGCGGGGGCGAACTATGGCTACACCTTC
many | NA | TRBJ1-6 | TRBV2 | CASSEEGLSYNSPLHF | TGTGCCAGCAGTGAAGAGGGCCTCTCCTATAATTCACCCCTCCACTTT
NA | NA | TRBJ2-7 | TRBV10-2 | CASSGQRGAAYEQYF | TGCGCCAGCAGCGGCCAACGGGGGGCCGCCTACGAGCAGTACTTC
NA | NA | TRBJ1-5 | TRBV28 | CASSFAGVGDQPQHF | TGTGCCAGCAGTTTTGCGGGGGTAGGGGATCAGCCCCAGCATTTT
once | TRBD1 | TRBJ1-5 | TRBV27 | CASSLWGQGGQPQHF | TGTGCCAGCAGTTTATGGGGACAGGGTGGTCAGCCCCAGCATTTT
many | NA | TRBJ2-7 | TRBV27 | CASSLRGEQYF | TGTGCCAGCAGTTTAAGAGGCGAGCAGTACTTC
many | NA | TRBJ2-7 | TRBV12-3/TRBV12-4 | CASSETGIGNYEQYF | TGTGCCAGCAGTGAGACCGGGATAGGGAACTACGAGCAGTACTTC
many | TRBD1 | TRBJ1-5 | TRBV7-3 | CASSWNRGDQPQHF | TGTGCCAGCAGCTGGAACAGGGGCGATCAGCCCCAGCATTTT
many | NA | TRBJ1-1 | TRBV12-3/TRBV12-4 | CASRRGTNTEAFF | TGTGCCAGCAGGAGAGGGACGAACACTGAAGCTTTCTTT
many | TRBD1 | TRBJ2-5 | TRBV11-2 | CASNAGTGETQYF | TGTGCCAGCAACGCCGGGACAGGAGAGACCCAGTACTTC
NA | NA | TRBJ1-2 | TRBV3-1 | CASSPYSEHGYTF | TGTGCCAGCAGCCCCTACAGTGAACATGGCTACACCTTC
many | NA | TRBJ1-4 | TRBV3-1 | CASSQVRAGNEKLFF | TGTGCCAGCAGCCAAGTAAGGGCAGGGAATGAAAAACTGTTTTTT
many | TRBD1 | TRBJ2-1 | TRBV28 | CASSPSGTGNYAEQFF | TGTGCTAGCAGTCCATCCGGGACAGGGAACTATGCTGAGCAGTTCTTC
few | TRBD1 | TRBJ1-5 | TRBV6-2/TRBV6-3 | CASKVRDRGRASNQPQHF | TGTGCCAGCAAGGTACGGGACAGGGGTCGGGCGAGCAATCAGCCCCAGCATTTT